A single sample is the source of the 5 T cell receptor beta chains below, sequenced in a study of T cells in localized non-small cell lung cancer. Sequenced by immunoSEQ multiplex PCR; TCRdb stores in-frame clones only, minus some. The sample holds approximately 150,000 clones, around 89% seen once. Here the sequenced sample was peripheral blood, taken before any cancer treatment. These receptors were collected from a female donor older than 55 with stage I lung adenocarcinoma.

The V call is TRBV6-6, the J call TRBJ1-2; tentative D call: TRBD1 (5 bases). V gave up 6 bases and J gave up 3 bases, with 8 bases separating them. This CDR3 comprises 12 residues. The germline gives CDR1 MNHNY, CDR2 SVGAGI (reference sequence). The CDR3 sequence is CASRLGDYGYTF. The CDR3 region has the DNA TGTGCCAGCAGACTGGGGGACTATGGCTACACCTTC.

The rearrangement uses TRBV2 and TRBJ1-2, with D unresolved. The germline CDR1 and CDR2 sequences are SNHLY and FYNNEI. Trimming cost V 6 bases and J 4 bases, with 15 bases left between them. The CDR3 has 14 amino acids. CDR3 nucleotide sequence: TGTGCCAGCAGGGCAGGCGGCATGGTCTATGGCTACACCTTC. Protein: CASRAGGMVYGYTF.

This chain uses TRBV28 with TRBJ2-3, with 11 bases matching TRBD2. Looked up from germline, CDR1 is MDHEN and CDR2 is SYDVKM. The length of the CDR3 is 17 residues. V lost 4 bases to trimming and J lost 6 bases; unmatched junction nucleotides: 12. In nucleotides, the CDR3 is TGTGCCAGCAGTTCTTACCCTCAGACTAGCGGGATGGATACGCAGTATTTT. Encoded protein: CASSSYPQTSGMDTQYF.

The CDR3 loop is CASSLSLNNEQFF. Here the CDR3 DNA reads TGTGCCAGCAGCTTAAGCCTTAATAATGAGCAGTTCTTC. The chain employs TRBV7-8 and TRBJ2-1; D is uncertain. The CDR3 loop spans 13 amino acids. V dropped 2 bases and J dropped 7 bases, with 9 bases sitting between them. Germline V gene lookup returns CDR1 SGHVS and CDR2 FQNEAQ.

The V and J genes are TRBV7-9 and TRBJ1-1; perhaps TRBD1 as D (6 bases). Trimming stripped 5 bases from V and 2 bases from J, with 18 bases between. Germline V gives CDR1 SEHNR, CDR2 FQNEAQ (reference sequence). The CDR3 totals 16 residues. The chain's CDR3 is CASSPPSVDRNTEAFF. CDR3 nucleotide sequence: TGTGCCAGCAGCCCCCCGTCGGTGGACAGAAACACTGAAGCTTTCTTT.